The source of this T cell receptor (beta chain) is a study of blood T cell repertoires in COVID-19. The participants were between roughly 18 and 100 years old and came from under 25 US areas. Sequencing used immunoSEQ multiplex PCR; TCRdb keeps in-frame clones, though not all of them. The data hold some 300,000 clones, with around 91% observed a single time. The trim removed 1 base at V and 0 bases at J, leaving 9 bases unmatched. Germline CDR1 is SGHRS and CDR2 is YFSETQ. The CDR3 sequence is 19 residues long. The receptor's source is a woman between 35 and 50 years old who had recovered from COVID-19. The sample was PBMCs or T cells enriched from blood (not recorded which). The gene calls are TRBV5-1 and TRBJ2-1; 11 positions agree with TRBD2. The CDR3 sequence: CASSLYASGRSSSYNEQFF. For the CDR3, the DNA is TGCGCCAGCAGCTTGTACGCTAGCGGGAGGTCCAGCTCCTACAATGAGCAGTTCTTC. The variable domain in full, with the rest retrieved from reference TRBV5-1 and TRBJ2-1, is KAGVTQTPRYLIKTRGQQVTLSCSPISGHRSVSWYQQTPGQGLQFLFEYFSETQRNKGNFPGRFSGRQFSNSRSEMNVSTLELGDSALYLCASSLYASGRSSSYNEQFFGPGTRLTVL.